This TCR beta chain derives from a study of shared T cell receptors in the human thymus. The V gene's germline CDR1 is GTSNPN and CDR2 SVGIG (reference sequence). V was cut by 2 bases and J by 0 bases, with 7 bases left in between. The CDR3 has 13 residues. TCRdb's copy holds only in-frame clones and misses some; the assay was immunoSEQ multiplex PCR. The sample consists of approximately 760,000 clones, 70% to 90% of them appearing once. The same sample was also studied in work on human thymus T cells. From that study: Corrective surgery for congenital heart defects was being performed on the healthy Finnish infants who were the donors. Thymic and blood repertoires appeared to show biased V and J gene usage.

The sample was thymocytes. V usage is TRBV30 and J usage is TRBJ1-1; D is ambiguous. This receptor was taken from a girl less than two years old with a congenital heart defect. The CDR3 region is CAWSTRLNTEAFF. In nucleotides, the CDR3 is TGTGCCTGGAGTACCAGGTTGAACACTGAAGCTTTCTTT.